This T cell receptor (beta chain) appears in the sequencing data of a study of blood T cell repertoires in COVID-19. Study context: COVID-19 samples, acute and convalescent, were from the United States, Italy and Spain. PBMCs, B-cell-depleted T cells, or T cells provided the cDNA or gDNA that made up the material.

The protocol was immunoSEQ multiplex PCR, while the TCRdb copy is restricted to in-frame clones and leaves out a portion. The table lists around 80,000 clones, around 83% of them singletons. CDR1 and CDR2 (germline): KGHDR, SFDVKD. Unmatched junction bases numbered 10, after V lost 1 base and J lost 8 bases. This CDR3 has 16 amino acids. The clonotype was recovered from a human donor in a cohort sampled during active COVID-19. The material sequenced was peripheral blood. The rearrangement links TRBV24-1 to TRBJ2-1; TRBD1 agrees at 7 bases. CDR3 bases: TGTGCCACCAGTGATTTAGGGCCAGGGGGTTACGATGAGCAGTTCTTC. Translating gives CATSDLGPGGYDEQFF.